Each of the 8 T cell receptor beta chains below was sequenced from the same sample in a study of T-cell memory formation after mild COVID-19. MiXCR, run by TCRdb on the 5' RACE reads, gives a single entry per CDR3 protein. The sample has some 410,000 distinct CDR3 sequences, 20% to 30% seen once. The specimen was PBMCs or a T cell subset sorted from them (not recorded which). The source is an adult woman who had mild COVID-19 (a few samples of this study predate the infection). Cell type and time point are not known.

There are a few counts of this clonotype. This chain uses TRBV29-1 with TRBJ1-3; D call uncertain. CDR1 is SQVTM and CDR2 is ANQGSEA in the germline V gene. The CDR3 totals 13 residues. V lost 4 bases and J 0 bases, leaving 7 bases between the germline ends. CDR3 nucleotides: TGCAGCGTTGGGACGGCCTCTGGAAACACCATATATTTT. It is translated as CSVGTASGNTIYF.

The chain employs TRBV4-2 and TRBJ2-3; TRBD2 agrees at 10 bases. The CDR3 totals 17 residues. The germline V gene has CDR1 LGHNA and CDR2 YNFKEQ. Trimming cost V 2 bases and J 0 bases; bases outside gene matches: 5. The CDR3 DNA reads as TGTGCCAGCAGCCAACCAGCGACTAGCGGGAGCACAGATACGCAGTATTTT. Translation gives CASSQPATSGSTDTQYF.

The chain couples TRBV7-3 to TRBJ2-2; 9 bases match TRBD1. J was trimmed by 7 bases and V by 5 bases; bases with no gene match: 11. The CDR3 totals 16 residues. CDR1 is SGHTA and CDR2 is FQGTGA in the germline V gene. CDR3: CASSPNNRGQGGELFF. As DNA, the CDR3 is TGTGCCAGCAGCCCCAACAACAGGGGACAGGGCGGGGAGCTGTTTTTT.

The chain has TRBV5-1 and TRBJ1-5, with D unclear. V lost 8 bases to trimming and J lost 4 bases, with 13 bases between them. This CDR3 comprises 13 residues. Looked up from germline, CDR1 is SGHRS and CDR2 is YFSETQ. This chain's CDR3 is CASRPGDNQPQHF. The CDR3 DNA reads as TGCGCCAGTCGCCCGGGTGATAATCAGCCCCAGCATTTT.

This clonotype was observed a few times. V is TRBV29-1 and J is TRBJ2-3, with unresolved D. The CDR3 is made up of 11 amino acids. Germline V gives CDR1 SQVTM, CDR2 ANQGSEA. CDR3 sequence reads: CSPVGFDTQYF. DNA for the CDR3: TGCTCTCCGGTTGGATTCGATACGCAGTATTTT.

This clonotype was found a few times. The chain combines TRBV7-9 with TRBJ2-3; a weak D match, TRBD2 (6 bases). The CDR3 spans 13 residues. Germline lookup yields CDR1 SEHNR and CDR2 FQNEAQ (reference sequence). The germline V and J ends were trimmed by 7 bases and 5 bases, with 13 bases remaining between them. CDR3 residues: CASTHLRGDTQYF. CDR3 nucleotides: TGTGCCAGCACCCACCTGCGGGGAGATACGCAGTATTTT.

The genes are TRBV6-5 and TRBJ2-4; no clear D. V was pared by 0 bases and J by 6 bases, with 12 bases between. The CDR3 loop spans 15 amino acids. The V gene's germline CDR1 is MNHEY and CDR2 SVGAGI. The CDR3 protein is CASSYSNSAANIQYF. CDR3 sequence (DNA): TGTGCCAGCAGTTACTCGAACTCGGCAGCAAACATTCAGTACTTC.

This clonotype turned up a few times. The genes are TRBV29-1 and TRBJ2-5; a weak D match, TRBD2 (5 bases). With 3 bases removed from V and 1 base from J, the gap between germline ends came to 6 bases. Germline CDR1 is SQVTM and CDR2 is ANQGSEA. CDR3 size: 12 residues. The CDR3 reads CSVERVQETQYF. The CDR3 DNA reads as TGCAGCGTTGAGAGGGTCCAAGAGACCCAGTACTTC.